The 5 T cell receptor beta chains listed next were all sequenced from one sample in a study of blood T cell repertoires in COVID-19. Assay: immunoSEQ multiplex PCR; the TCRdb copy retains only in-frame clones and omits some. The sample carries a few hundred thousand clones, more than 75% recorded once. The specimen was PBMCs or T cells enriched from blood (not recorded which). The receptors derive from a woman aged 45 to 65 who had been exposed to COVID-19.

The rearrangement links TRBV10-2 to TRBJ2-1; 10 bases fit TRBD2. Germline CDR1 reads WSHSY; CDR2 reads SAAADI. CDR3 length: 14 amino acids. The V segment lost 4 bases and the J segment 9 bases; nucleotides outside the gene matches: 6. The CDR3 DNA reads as TGCGCCAGCAGTGTAGGTAGCGGGGGGTTTGAGCAGTTCTTC. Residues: CASSVGSGGFEQFF.

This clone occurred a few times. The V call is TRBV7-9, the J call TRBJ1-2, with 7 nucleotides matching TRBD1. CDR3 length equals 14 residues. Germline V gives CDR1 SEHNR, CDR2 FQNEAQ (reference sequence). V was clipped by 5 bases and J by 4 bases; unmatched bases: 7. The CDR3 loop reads CASSKGDSGYGYTF. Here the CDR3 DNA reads TGTGCCAGCAGCAAGGGGGACAGCGGCTATGGCTACACCTTC. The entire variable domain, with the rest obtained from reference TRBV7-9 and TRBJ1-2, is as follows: DTGVSQNPRHKITKRGQNVTFRCDPISEHNRLYWYRQTLGQGPEFLTYFQNEAQLEKSRLLSDRFSAERPKGSFSTLEIQRTEQGDSAMYLCASSKGDSGYGYTFGSGTRLTVV.

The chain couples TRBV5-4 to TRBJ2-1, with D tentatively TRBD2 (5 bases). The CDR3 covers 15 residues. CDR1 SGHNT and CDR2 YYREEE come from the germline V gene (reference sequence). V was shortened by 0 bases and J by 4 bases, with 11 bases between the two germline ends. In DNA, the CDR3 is TGTGCCAGCAGCTTGGTGGGTCGGGGTTACAATGAGCAGTTCTTC. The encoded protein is CASSLVGRGYNEQFF.

The CDR3 coding sequence is TGTGCCAGCATGGGGCGGGGGTACCAAGAGACCCAGTACTTC. It translates to CASMGRGYQETQYF. V gene TRBV28 combines with J gene TRBJ2-5, with 7 bases aligning to TRBD2. CDR3 size: 14 residues. The J segment lost 0 bases and the V segment lost 7 bases, leaving 5 bases of the junction unmatched. CDR1 and CDR2 (germline): MDHEN, SYDVKM.

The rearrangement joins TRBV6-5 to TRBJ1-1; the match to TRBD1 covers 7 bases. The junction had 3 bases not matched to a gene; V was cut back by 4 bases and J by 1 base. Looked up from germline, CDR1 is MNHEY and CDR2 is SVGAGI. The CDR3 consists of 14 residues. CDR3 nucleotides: TGTGCCAGCAGTTTAACAGGGGCGAACACTGAAGCTTTCTTT. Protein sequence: CASSLTGANTEAFF.